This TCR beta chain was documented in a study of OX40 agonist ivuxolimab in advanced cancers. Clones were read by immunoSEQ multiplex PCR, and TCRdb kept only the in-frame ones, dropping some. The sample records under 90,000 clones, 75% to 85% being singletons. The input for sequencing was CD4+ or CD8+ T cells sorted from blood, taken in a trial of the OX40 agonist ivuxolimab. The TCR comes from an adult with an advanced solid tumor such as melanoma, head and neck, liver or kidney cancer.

CDR3 residues: CASSSSGNPNTEAFF. The CDR3 DNA sequence: TGTGCCAGCAGCTCGTCCGGGAACCCGAACACTGAAGCTTTCTTT. The V call is TRBV7-2, the J call TRBJ1-1; D not certain. Germline V gives CDR1 SGHTA, CDR2 FQGNSA. V lost 4 bases to trimming and J lost 1 base, with 13 bases between them. This CDR3 region has 15 residues.